This T cell receptor (beta chain) was observed in a study of T cell responses to AZD1222 COVID-19 vaccine. Notes on this clone: Its antigen is unknown.

Study-wide results and caveats: The study sampled repertoires only after the peak T cell response.

Trimming left V 2 bases short and J 4 bases short, with 23 bases between. This CDR3 region has 18 residues. Germline CDR1 MDHEN, CDR2 SYDVKM. Using immunoSEQ multiplex PCR, the repertoire was profiled, and TCRdb retains in-frame clones only, with some absent. The sample lists some 160,000 clones; 85% to 95% were seen once. This TCR was sampled from an adult in good health. The gene calls are TRBV28 and TRBJ1-2; D is ambiguous. The sample here was peripheral blood, taken on day 0 of AZD1222 vaccination. The CDR3 sequence: CASSLVQERPPGSYGYTF. Written as DNA, the CDR3 is TGTGCCAGCAGTTTAGTCCAGGAACGACCCCCAGGCTCCTATGGCTACACCTTC.